Below, 21 T cell receptor beta chains from the same sample are listed, as sequenced in a study of early T cells in non-severe SARS-CoV-2 infection. TCRdb re-derived calls from the 5' RACE reads in MiXCR, one entry per CDR3 protein. This sample has tens of thousands of distinct CDR3 sequences; more than 13% occur once, and the top ten carry 4.5% to 7%. Sequencing input: whole blood. All receptors derive from an adult who was a healthcare worker with PCR-confirmed SARS-CoV-2 infection or an uninfected control (not recorded which).

This chain uses TRBV6-5 with TRBJ2-1; 10 bases align to TRBD2. Germline CDR1 reads MNHEY; CDR2 reads SVGAGI. The J segment lost 5 bases and the V segment lost 6 bases, leaving 7 bases of the junction unmatched. CDR3 length: 15 residues. The CDR3 DNA sequence: TGTGCCAGCAGCCCCGGACTAGCGGTTAACAATGAGCAGTTCTTC. Protein: CASSPGLAVNNEQFF.

The genes are TRBV7-8 and TRBJ2-2; D gene ambiguous. Germline loops: CDR1 SGHVS, CDR2 FQNEAQ. The CDR3 has 15 amino acids. V was clipped by 1 base and J by 6 bases, with 12 bases between them. The CDR3: CASSLVPSHAGELFF. The CDR3, as DNA: TGTGCCAGCAGCTTAGTGCCTAGTCACGCCGGGGAGCTGTTTTTT.

This clonotype has more than one count but fewer than ten. V usage is TRBV7-8 and J usage is TRBJ2-3; 10 bases fit TRBD2. This CDR3 comprises 16 residues. Germline V gives CDR1 SGHVS, CDR2 FQNEAQ. The junction had 8 bases not matched to a gene; V was cut back by 4 bases and J by 4 bases. This chain's CDR3 is CASSWSGRAVADTQYF. Written as DNA, the CDR3 is TGTGCCAGCAGCTGGAGCGGGAGGGCGGTCGCAGATACGCAGTATTTT. Full variable domain (missing parts from reference TRBV7-8 and TRBJ2-3): GAGVSQSPRYKVAKRGQDVALRCDPISGHVSLFWYQQALGQGPEFLTYFQNEAQLDKSGLPSDRFFAERPEGSVSTLKIQRTQQEDSAVYLCASSWSGRAVADTQYFGPGTRLTVL.

This clonotype turned up a few times. The gene calls are TRBV27 and TRBJ2-7; 10 bases are shared with TRBD1. This CDR3 region has 15 residues. V was pared by 5 bases and J by 4 bases, with 8 bases of the junction left unmatched. Germline CDR1 MNHEY, CDR2 SMNVEV (reference sequence). Here the CDR3 reads CASSETGQGFYEQYF. In DNA, the CDR3 is TGTGCCAGCAGTGAAACGGGACAGGGGTTTTACGAGCAGTACTTC.

This clonotype was seen many times. The chain is built from TRBV19 and TRBJ2-3; D gene unclear. The CDR3 loop spans 17 amino acids. Germline V gives CDR1 LNHDA, CDR2 SQIVND (reference sequence). V was trimmed by 1 base and J by 6 bases, leaving 20 bases between them. The CDR3 loop reads CASSIGPPFNVDDTQYF. Written as DNA, the CDR3 is TGTGCCAGTAGTATAGGGCCCCCCTTCAACGTGGATGATACGCAGTATTTT.

The rearrangement joins TRBV11-2 to TRBJ2-1; D is perhaps TRBD1 or TRBD2 (5 bases each). Per the germline V gene, CDR1 is SGHAT and CDR2 is FQNNGV. Trimming left V 2 bases short and J 9 bases short, with 11 bases between. This CDR3 has 13 amino acids. The CDR3 region has the DNA TGTGCCAGCAGCTTACCCGGGGCATTTGAGCAGTTCTTC. The encoded protein is CASSLPGAFEQFF. Looking up the rest from reference TRBV11-2 and TRBJ2-1 gives the full variable domain: EAGVAQSPRYKIIEKRQSVAFWCNPISGHATLYWYQQILGQGPKLLIQFQNNGVVDDSQLPKDRFSAERLKGVDSTLKIQPAKLEDSAVYLCASSLPGAFEQFFGPGTRLTVL.

The chain has TRBV20-1 and TRBJ1-2; 8 nucleotides match TRBD1. From germline, CDR1 is DFQATT and CDR2 SNEGSKA (reference sequence). The CDR3 spans 17 residues. The trim removed 1 base at V and 2 bases at J, leaving 12 bases unmatched. The CDR3: CSARARIRTGLNYGYTF. CDR3 sequence (DNA): TGCAGTGCTAGAGCCCGAATTCGGACAGGGTTAAACTATGGCTACACCTTC.

This rearrangement joins TRBV12-3 or TRBV12-4 to TRBJ2-1, with D possibly matching TRBD2 (6 bases). Trimming pared 3 bases from V and 10 bases from J, leaving 22 bases between. The CDR3 extends over 16 amino acids. In nucleotides, the CDR3 is TGTGCCAGCAGTTTTAGTGGGAGGAGGACCCCACTAGAGCAGTTCTTC. Its translation is CASSFSGRRTPLEQFF.

This clonotype occurred a few times. The chain is built from TRBV29-1 and TRBJ2-7, with D possibly being TRBD1 or TRBD2 (5 bases each). Germline CDR1 and CDR2: SQVTM and ANQGSEA. This CDR3 has 13 residues. V lost 4 bases and J 2 bases, leaving 12 bases between the germline ends. The DNA for the CDR3 is TGCAGCGTTGTGGGGGAGACCACCTACGAGCAGTACTTC. The encoded protein is CSVVGETTYEQYF.

The V call is TRBV18, the J call TRBJ1-1; 7 bases fit TRBD1. Trimming removed 6 bases from V and 1 base from J; junction bases left unmatched: 8. Looked up from germline, CDR1 is KGHSH and CDR2 is LQKENI. The CDR3 runs 15 residues. CDR3 bases: TGTGCCAGCTCTCCTGACAGGGCACCGAACACTGAAGCTTTCTTT. This encodes CASSPDRAPNTEAFF.

The rearrangement joins TRBV12-3 or TRBV12-4 to TRBJ2-2, with D unresolved. The V gene lost 4 bases and the J gene lost 6 bases, with 6 bases spanning the gap. CDR3 length equals 12 residues. As DNA, the CDR3 is TGTGCCAGCAGTTCCCTAGCCGGGGAGCTGTTTTTT. It yields the protein CASSSLAGELFF.

This sequence joins TRBV4-3 and TRBJ2-3; 10 positions agree with TRBD2. Germline trimming cut 2 bases from V and 2 bases from J; bases unmatched to any gene: 1. CDR3 length equals 15 residues. The germline gives CDR1 LGHNA, CDR2 YSLEER. The CDR3 region is CASSQTSGNTDTQYF. CDR3 bases: TGCGCCAGCAGCCAAACTAGCGGGAACACAGATACGCAGTATTTT.

This chain uses TRBV20-1 with TRBJ1-1; no clear D gene. CDR1 is DFQATT, CDR2 SNEGSKA, per germline (reference sequence). Trimming removed 0 bases at V and 6 bases at J, with 8 bases between. The CDR3 loop spans 12 amino acids. The CDR3 is CSARDQWAEAFF. CDR3 nucleotides: TGCAGTGCTAGAGATCAGTGGGCTGAAGCTTTCTTT.

The V gene is TRBV7-2, the J gene TRBJ1-4; tentative D call: TRBD1 (6 bases). The CDR3 length is 13 residues. Germline V gives CDR1 SGHTA, CDR2 FQGNSA. Trimming removed 1 base at V and 7 bases at J, with 7 bases between. As DNA, the CDR3 is TGTGCCAGCAGCTTAGACAGGGTTGAAAAACTGTTTTTT. It translates to CASSLDRVEKLFF.

This clonotype was observed many times. The V and J genes are TRBV6-5 and TRBJ1-4; D gene unclear. The CDR3 loop spans 13 amino acids. The V and J ends lost 2 bases and 7 bases respectively, with 8 bases between them. Germline CDR1 reads MNHEY; CDR2 reads SVGAGI. The CDR3 nucleotides are TGTGCCAGCAGTTACAGGCACTCTGAAAAACTGTTTTTT. It translates to CASSYRHSEKLFF.

This clonotype was counted only a few times. The rearrangement uses TRBV12-3 or TRBV12-4 and TRBJ1-2; no definite D call. The CDR3 spans 11 residues. V lost 2 bases, J lost 10 bases, and 8 bases lay in between. The CDR3 DNA is TGTGCCAGCAGTTTAAGGGCAGCCTACACCTTC. This gives the protein CASSLRAAYTF.

This clonotype has a handful of counts. This rearrangement joins TRBV7-9 to TRBJ2-7, with 8 bases matching TRBD1. Per the germline V gene, CDR1 is SEHNR and CDR2 is FQNEAQ (reference sequence). The J segment lost 5 bases and the V segment lost 4 bases, leaving 4 bases of the junction unmatched. The CDR3 covers 13 residues. The CDR3 bases are TGTGCCAGCAGCTGGACAGGGAAAGACGAGCAGTACTTC. Protein: CASSWTGKDEQYF.

This clonotype has ten or more counts. The chain joins TRBV5-1 to TRBJ2-1; 7 bases match TRBD1. This CDR3 region has 16 residues. V gave up 2 bases and J gave up 4 bases; unmatched junction bases: 9. Germline V gene data show CDR1 as SGHRS and CDR2 as YFSETQ. The CDR3 DNA reads as TGCGCCAGCAGCTTTAGGCAGGGGGAAGGGTACAATGAGCAGTTCTTC. This sequence encodes CASSFRQGEGYNEQFF. Full variable domain (remainder filled in from reference TRBV5-1 and TRBJ2-1): KAGVTQTPRYLIKTRGQQVTLSCSPISGHRSVSWYQQTPGQGLQFLFEYFSETQRNKGNFPGRFSGRQFSNSRSEMNVSTLELGDSALYLCASSFRQGEGYNEQFFGPGTRLTVL.

In this sample, this clonotype turned up many times. The chain links TRBV6-4 to TRBJ1-5, with D unclear. The CDR3 totals 13 residues. Trimming pared 9 bases from V and 6 bases from J, leaving 15 bases between. Germline V gene sequence: CDR1 MRHNA, CDR2 SNTAGT. This CDR3 is CARVRVFGQPQHF. The CDR3 DNA follows: TGTGCCAGGGTACGAGTTTTCGGTCAGCCCCAGCATTTT.

This clonotype showed up just a few times. The chain recombines TRBV7-9 with TRBJ2-7; 9 bases map to TRBD2. This CDR3 spans 13 amino acids. Trimming removed 5 bases from V and 3 bases from J; junction bases left unmatched: 2. Germline CDR1 is SEHNR and CDR2 is FQNEAQ (reference sequence). The CDR3 region is CASSLTSGYEQYF. CDR3 nucleotide sequence: TGTGCCAGCAGCCTGACTAGCGGCTACGAGCAGTACTTC.

This clonotype appeared a few times. The chain is built from TRBV3-1 and TRBJ2-1; TRBD2 aligns across 9 bases. The germline V gene has CDR1 LGHDT and CDR2 YNNKEL (reference sequence). V lost 4 bases to trimming and J lost 9 bases; unmatched junction nucleotides: 16. The CDR3 contains 17 residues. The CDR3 loop is CASSRSELAGSRGEQFF. The CDR3 region has the DNA TGTGCCAGCAGCCGTTCCGAGCTAGCGGGAAGTAGAGGTGAGCAGTTCTTC.